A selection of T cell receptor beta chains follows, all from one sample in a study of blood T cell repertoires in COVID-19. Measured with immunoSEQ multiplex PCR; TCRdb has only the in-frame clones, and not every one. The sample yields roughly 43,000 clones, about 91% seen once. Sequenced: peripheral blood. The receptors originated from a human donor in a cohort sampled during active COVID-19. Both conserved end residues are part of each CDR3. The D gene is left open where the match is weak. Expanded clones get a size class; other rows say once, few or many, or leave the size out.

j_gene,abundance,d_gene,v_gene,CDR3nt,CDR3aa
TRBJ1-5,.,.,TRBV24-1,TGTGCCACCACCCGACAGAAAATTTTCAATCAGCCCCAGCATTTT,CATTRQKIFNQPQHF
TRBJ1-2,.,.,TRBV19,TGTGCCAGTAGTATTCGGCAGGGAATGAACTATGGCTACACCTTC,CASSIRQGMNYGYTF
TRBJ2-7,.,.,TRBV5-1,TGCGCCAGCAGCTTGGCAGGAAACTACGAGCAGTACTTC,CASSLAGNYEQYF
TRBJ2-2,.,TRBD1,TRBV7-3,TGTGCCAGCAGCTTGATAATAGGGGGCGTAGGCACCGGGGAGCTGTTTTTT,CASSLIIGGVGTGELFF
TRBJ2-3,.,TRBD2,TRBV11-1,TGTGCCAGCAGCTTATTCGCGGGAGGAGATACGCAGTATTTT,CASSLFAGGDTQYF
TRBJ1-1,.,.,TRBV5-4,TGTGCCAGCAGCACTAGGGGAGGCAACACTGAAGCTTTCTTT,CASSTRGGNTEAFF
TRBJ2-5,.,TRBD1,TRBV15,TGTGCCACAACCACAGGGGCACAAGAGACCCAGTACTTC,CATTTGAQETQYF
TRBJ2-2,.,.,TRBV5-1,TGCGCCAGCAGCTTCACAGATTCCGGGGAGCTGTTTTTT,CASSFTDSGELFF
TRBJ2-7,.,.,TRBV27,TGTGCCAGCAGTTTCGATGGGACATCGGTGGTCGAGCAGTACTTC,CASSFDGTSVVEQYF
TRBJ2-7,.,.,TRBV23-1,TGCGCCAGCAGTCAATCGAAAGGGGTCGAGCAGTACTTC,CASSQSKGVEQYF
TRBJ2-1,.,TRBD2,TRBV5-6,TGTGCCAGCAGCTCCCGGAGACTAGCGGGAGGGTACAATGAGCAGTTCTTC,CASSSRRLAGGYNEQFF
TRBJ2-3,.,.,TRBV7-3,TGTGCCAGCAGCTTAGGGGCAGCCACAGATACGCAGTATTTT,CASSLGAATDTQYF
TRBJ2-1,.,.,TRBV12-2,TGTGCAAGTCGCTTAATAGCGGATTCGGGGCTAGCGGGAGTTTCAAGCAATGAGCAGTTCTTC,CASRLIADSGLAGVSSNEQFF
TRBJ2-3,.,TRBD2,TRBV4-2,TGTGCCAGCAGCCAAATTAGCGGGAGGAGTTCAGATACGCAGTATTTT,CASSQISGRSSDTQYF
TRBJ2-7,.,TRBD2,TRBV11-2,TGTGCCAGCCGAGCAAGGACTAGCGGCCCCTACGAGCAGTACTTC,CASRARTSGPYEQYF
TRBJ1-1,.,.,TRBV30,TGTGCCTGGGGAGGTGGGGGCAGGGTCACTGAAGCTTTCTTT,CAWGGGGRVTEAFF
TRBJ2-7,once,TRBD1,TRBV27,TGTGCCAGCAGTTTGATGACAGGGGACGAGCAGTACTTC,CASSLMTGDEQYF
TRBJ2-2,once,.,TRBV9,TGTGCCAGCAGCGTAGCTTCGGACACCGGGGAGCTGTTTTTT,CASSVASDTGELFF
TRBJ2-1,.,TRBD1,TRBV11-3,TGTGCCAGCAGCTTAGGAACAGGGGGCTCCTACAATGAGCAGTTCTTC,CASSLGTGGSYNEQFF
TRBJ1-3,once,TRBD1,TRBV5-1,TGCGCCAGCAGCTTGTCATTTTCGGGACAGGGGACTGGAAACACCATATATTTT,CASSLSFSGQGTGNTIYF
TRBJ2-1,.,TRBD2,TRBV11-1,TGTGCCAGCAGCTTACCCCCAGCGGGAGGGCTCAATGAGCAGTTCTTC,CASSLPPAGGLNEQFF
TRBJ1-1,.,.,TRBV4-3,TGCGCCAGCAGCCAGTCCCAGAGGGGGTTAGCTTTCTTT,CASSQSQRGLAFF
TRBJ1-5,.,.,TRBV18,TGTGCCAGCTCCCTACGGGAGGGTAGCAATCAGCCCCAGCATTTT,CASSLREGSNQPQHF
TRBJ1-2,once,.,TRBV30,TGTGCCTGGAAGATCCGAGCGGGGAACTATGGCTACACCTTC,CAWKIRAGNYGYTF
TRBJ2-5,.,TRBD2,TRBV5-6,TGTGCCAGCAGCCCCACCGGTGGCGGGAGGGATGAGACCCAGTACTTC,CASSPTGGGRDETQYF
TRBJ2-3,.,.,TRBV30,TGTGCCTGGAGTGTACGACGGACACCAAGCACAGATACGCAGTATTTT,CAWSVRRTPSTDTQYF
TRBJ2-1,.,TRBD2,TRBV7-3,TGTGCCAGCAGCCAATTAGCGGGAGGGCCATGGGAGCAGTTCTTC,CASSQLAGGPWEQFF
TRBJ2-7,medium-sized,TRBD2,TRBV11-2,TGTGCCAGCAGCCAGACTAGCGGGACTATGGAGCAGTACTTC,CASSQTSGTMEQYF
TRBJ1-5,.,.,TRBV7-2,TGTGCCAGCAGCTTGGACGGGGGGACCGATCAGCCCCAGCATTTT,CASSLDGGTDQPQHF
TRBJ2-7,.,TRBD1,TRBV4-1,TGCGCCAGCAGCCAAGGCAGGGGGCTCTACGAGCAGTACTTC,CASSQGRGLYEQYF